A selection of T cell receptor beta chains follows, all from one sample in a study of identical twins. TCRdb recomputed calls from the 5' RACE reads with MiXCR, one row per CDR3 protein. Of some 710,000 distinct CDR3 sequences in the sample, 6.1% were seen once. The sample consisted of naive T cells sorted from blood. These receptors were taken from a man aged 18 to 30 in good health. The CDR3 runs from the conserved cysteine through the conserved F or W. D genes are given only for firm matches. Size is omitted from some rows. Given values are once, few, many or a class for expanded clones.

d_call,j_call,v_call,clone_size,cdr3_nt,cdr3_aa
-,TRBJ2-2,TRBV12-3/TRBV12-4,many,TGTGCCAGCAGTTCAGGAGGAGGGCTCGGGGAGCTGTTTTTT,CASSSGGGLGELFF
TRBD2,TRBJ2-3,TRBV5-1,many,TGCGCCAGCAGCTTGCAGCGGGGGCGCACAGATACGCAGTATTTT,CASSLQRGRTDTQYF
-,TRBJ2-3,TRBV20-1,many,TGCAGTGCTAGTCAACTCACAGATACGCAGTATTTT,CSASQLTDTQYF
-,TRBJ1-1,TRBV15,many,TGTGCCACCAGCAGAGGTACAGGGCCGCTTGAAGCTTTCTTT,CATSRGTGPLEAFF
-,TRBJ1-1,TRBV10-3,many,TGTGCCATCAGTGAGGGGGAGGGACGGAACGCTGAAGCTTTCTTT,CAISEGEGRNAEAFF
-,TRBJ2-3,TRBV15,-,TGTGCCACCAGCAGAGAGCAGGGGATCGCAGATACGCAGTATTTT,CATSREQGIADTQYF
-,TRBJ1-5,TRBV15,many,TGTGCCACCAGCAGTGACAGGACGGTATCTCAGCCCCAGCATTTT,CATSSDRTVSQPQHF
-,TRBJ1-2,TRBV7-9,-,TGTGCCAGCAGCTTAGATGGGGGATCGGGTGGCTACACCTTC,CASSLDGGSGGYTF
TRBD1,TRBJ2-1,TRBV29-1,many,TGCAGCGTTGAGGTGGGACAGGGGTGGTTTTACAATGAGCAGTTCTTC,CSVEVGQGWFYNEQFF
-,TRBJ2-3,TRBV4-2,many,TGTGCCAGCAGCCATGGGGACATTGAGGATACGCAGTATTTT,CASSHGDIEDTQYF
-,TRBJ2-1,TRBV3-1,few,TGTGCCAGCAGCCAAAGGGCTAGCTCCTACAATGAGCAGTTCTTC,CASSQRASSYNEQFF
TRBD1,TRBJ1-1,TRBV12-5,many,TGTGCTAGTGGTTTGGTTGGGACAGCGACTGAAGCTTTCTTT,CASGLVGTATEAFF
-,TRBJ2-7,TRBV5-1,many,TGCGCCAGCAGCTTGGAGGGTCACTCCTACGAGCAGTACTTC,CASSLEGHSYEQYF
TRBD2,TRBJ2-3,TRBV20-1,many,TGCAGTGCCGGGCGGGAGAGCACAGATACGCAGTATTTT,CSAGRESTDTQYF
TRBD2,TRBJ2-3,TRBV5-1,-,TGCGCCAGCAGCCCGGGACCGGGTAGCGGGAGATGGACAGATACGCAGTATTTT,CASSPGPGSGRWTDTQYF
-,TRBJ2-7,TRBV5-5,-,TGTGCCAGCAGCTTTCTCATTGGGGAATCCTACGAGCAGTACTTC,CASSFLIGESYEQYF
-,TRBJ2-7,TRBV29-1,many,TGCAGCGCGCGCAGTCAGGGTTACGAGCAGTACTTC,CSARSQGYEQYF
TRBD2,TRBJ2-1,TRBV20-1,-,TGCAGTGCTCCACCCCTGGGGGGAGGGCCCTACAATGAGCAGTTCTTC,CSAPPLGGGPYNEQFF
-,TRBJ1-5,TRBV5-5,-,TGTGCCAGCAGCTTGGAGATGAGCAATCAGCCCCAGCATTTT,CASSLEMSNQPQHF
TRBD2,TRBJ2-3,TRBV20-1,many,TGCAGTGCTACACGACTAGCGGGAGACACAGATACGCAGTATTTT,CSATRLAGDTDTQYF
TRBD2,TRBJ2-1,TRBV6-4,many,TGTGCCAGCTCTCGGGGGGGAGTATTATACAATGAGCAGTTCTTC,CASSRGGVLYNEQFF
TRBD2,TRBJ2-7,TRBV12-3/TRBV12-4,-,TGTGCCAGCTCCCTAGCGGGAGGGCTAAGCTCCTACGAGCAGTACTTC,CASSLAGGLSSYEQYF
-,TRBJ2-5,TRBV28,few,TGTGCCAGCAGTTTAAGTCAGCACTCACAAGAGACCCAGTACTTC,CASSLSQHSQETQYF
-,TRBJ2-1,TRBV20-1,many,TGCAGTGCTAGAGATCTCTTGGGTTTGGCGGGACGGTACAATGAGCAGTTCTTC,CSARDLLGLAGRYNEQFF
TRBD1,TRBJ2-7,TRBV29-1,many,TGCAGCGTTGACCAGACAGGGGGTGACGAGCAGTACTTC,CSVDQTGGDEQYF
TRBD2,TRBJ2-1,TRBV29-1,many,TGCAGCGTCGGTGGAAGCGGGAGGGCCGGGGAGTTCTTC,CSVGGSGRAGEFF
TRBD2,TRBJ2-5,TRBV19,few,TGTGCCAGTCGTACAGCGGGACTGAGAGGGGAGACCCAGTACTTC,CASRTAGLRGETQYF
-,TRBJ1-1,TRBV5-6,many,TGTGCCAGCAGCTGGGTTAGGAGTGAAGCTTTCTTT,CASSWVRSEAFF
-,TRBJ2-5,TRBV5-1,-,TGCGCCAGCAGCCCCGGTTCTTCCCTGGGGACCCAGTACTTC,CASSPGSSLGTQYF
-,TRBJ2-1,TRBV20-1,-,TGCAGTGCTAGTGCCGGAAGCTCCTACAATGAGCAGTTCTTC,CSASAGSSYNEQFF
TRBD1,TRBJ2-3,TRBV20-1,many,TGCAGTGCCACTAGGGCATCCGGGACAGGGGAACTGATGACAGATACGCAGTATTTT,CSATRASGTGELMTDTQYF
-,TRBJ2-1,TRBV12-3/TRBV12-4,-,TGTGCCAGCAGCCCCCTGCAGGCTGAGCGGTTCTTC,CASSPLQAERFF
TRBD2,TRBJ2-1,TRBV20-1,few,TGCAGTGCCGTACTAGCGGCCAATGAGCAGTTCTTC,CSAVLAANEQFF
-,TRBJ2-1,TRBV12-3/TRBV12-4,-,TGTGCCAGCAGTGGGACGGCTGACAATGAGCAGTTCTTC,CASSGTADNEQFF
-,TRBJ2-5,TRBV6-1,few,TGTGCCAGCAGCGCCGGACTTGCTCTCGGGAGAGAGACCCAGTACTTC,CASSAGLALGRETQYF
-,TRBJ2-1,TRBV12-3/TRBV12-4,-,TGTGCCAGCAGTTCTAGCGAGAATGAGCAGTTCTTC,CASSSSENEQFF
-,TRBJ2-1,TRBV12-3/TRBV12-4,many,TGTGCCAGCAGTGGGGACGGGTTTAGGAGGGGTGAGCAGTTCTTC,CASSGDGFRRGEQFF
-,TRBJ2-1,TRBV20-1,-,TGCAGTGCAAGGAGAGGCAGGGTGAACAATGAGCAGTTCTTC,CSARRGRVNNEQFF
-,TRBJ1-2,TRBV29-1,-,TGCAGCGTGGAGGGCCCCCAGAAGGTCTATGGCTACACCTTC,CSVEGPQKVYGYTF
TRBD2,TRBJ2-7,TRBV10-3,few,TGTGCCATAGCGGGAGTCTACGAGCAGTACTTC,CAIAGVYEQYF
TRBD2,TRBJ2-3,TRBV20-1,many,TGCAGTGCTAGAGATCCCGAGCGGGAGGTTACAGATACGCAGTATTTT,CSARDPEREVTDTQYF
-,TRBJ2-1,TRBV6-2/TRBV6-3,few,TGTGCCAGCAGTCAAAACCGGGACAAACAGTTCTTC,CASSQNRDKQFF
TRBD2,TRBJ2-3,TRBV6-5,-,TGTGCCAGCAGTTACTCGAGTTCGGTCGGGAGGGCCACAGATACGCAGTATTTT,CASSYSSSVGRATDTQYF
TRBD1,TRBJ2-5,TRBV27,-,TGTGCCAGCAGTAGAGGGACAGCAACCGGTAGAGAGACCCAGTACTTC,CASSRGTATGRETQYF
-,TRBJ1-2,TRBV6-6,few,TGTGCCAGCAGTAGGATTTCTAACTATGGCTACACCTTC,CASSRISNYGYTF
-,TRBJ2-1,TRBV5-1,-,TGCGCCAGCAGCCCCGACAGGAGATTTGGATGGGAGCAGTTCTTC,CASSPDRRFGWEQFF
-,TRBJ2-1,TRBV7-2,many,TGTGCCAGCAGCTCAGACGACGATGAGCAGTTCTTC,CASSSDDDEQFF
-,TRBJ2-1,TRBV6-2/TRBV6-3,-,TGTGCCAGCAGTTTATCCGTCTTGACAGCTAACAATGAGCAGTTCTTC,CASSLSVLTANNEQFF
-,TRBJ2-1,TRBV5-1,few,TGCGCCAGCAGCTTGGCCGGGGGTCGTTCCTACAATGAGCAGTTCTTC,CASSLAGGRSYNEQFF
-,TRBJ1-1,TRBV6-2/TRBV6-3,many,TGTGCCAGCAGTTACCCCCCTGAAGCTTTCTTT,CASSYPPEAFF
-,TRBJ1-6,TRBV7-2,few,TGTGCCAGCAGTAAAGTTCCACCTTATAATTCACCCCTCCACTTT,CASSKVPPYNSPLHF
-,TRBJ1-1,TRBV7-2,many,TGTGCCAGCAGCTTAGCGATCGTTGAAGCTTTCTTT,CASSLAIVEAFF
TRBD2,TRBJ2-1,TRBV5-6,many,TGTGCCAGCAGCTTGGGGACTAGCGGGAGGGGTGAGCAGTTCTTC,CASSLGTSGRGEQFF